The clone carrying this TCR beta chain turned up a few times. Through a sample-barcoded 5' primer and a J-beta primer mix, a second PCR was run for 7 to 11 cycles. TCRdb used MiXCR to reprocess the 5' RACE reads, holding one entry per CDR3 protein. The sample yields 700,000 to 900,000 distinct CDR3 sequences, roughly 50% seen once. This sample was included in a study of blood T cells in healthy people across ages. V lost 5 bases and J lost 4, with 16 bases in between. The CDR3 consists of 14 residues. CDR1 and CDR2 from the germline V gene are SQVTM and ANQGSEA. The chain has TRBV29-1 and TRBJ2-3, with TRBD2 as a possible D gene (7 bases). The clonotype was recovered from an older man in good health. The material sequenced was blood. The CDR3 region is CSVKMGGGPDTQYF. The CDR3 nucleotides are TGCAGCGTTAAAATGGGGGGGGGGCCAGATACGCAGTATTTT.